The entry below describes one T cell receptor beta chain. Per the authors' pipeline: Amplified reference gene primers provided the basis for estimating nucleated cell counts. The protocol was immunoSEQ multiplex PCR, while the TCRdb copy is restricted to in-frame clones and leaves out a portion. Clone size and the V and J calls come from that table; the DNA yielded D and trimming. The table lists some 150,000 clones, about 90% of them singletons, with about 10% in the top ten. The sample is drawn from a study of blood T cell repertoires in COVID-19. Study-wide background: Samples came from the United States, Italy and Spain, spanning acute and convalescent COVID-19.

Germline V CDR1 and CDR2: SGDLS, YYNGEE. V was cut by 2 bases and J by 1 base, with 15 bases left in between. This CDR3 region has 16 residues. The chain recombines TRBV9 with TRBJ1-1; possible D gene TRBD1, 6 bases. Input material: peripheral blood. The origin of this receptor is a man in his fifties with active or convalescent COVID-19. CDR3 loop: CASSVQGPIGNTEAFF. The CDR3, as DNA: TGTGCCAGCAGCGTCCAGGGGCCGATTGGGAACACTGAAGCTTTCTTT.